This record covers a single T cell receptor (beta chain). The data derive from a study of shared clonotypes between healthy human individuals. Repertoires were generated with immunoSEQ multiplex PCR, while TCRdb's copy carries only in-frame clones and drops some. This sample has some 2 million clones, with roughly 94% found just once. In the naive CD8 group, cells lacked CD45RO and were positively selected for CCR7, so terminally differentiated effector memory CD45RA+ cells were left out. Germline V gene sequence: CDR1 MDHEN, CDR2 SYDVKM. Trimming took 6 bases from V and 6 from J, leaving 18 bases between them. The CDR3 runs 14 residues.

The genes are TRBV28 and TRBJ2-7, with D perhaps assigned TRBD1 or TRBD2 (5 bases each). The source is a young man in good health. Sequencing was done on a sample of naive CD8+ T cells sorted from blood. The DNA of the CDR3 is TGTGCCAGCAGGACCACGGGGCGAAGGCGCGAGCAGTACTTC. It translates to CASRTTGRRREQYF.